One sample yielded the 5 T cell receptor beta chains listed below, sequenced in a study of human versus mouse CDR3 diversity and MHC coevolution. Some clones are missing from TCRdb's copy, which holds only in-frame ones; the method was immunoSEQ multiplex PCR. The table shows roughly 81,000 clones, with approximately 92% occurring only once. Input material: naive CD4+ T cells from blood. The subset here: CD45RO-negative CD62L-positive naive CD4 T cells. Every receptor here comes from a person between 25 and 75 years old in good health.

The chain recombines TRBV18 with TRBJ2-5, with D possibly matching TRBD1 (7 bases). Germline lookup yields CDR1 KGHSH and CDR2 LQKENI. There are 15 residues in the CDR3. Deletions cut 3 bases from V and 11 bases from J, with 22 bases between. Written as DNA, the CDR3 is TGTGCCAGCTCACCCCATCGGGACAGCCCGGGAGAGCAGTACTTC. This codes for CASSPHRDSPGEQYF.

As DNA, the CDR3 is TGTGCCAGCAGCAAGGACAGATCCTACAATGAGCAGTTCTTC. As protein: CASSKDRSYNEQFF. The V and J genes are TRBV6-4 and TRBJ2-1, with D tentatively TRBD1 (6 bases). V dropped 6 bases and J dropped 1 base, with 10 bases sitting between them. The CDR3 spans 14 residues. Germline-derived CDR1 and CDR2 are MRHNA and SNTAGT.

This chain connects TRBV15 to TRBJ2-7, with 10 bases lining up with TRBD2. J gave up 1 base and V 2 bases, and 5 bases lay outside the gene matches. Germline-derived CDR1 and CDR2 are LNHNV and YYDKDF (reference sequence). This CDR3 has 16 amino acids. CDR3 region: CATSRSSGGLSYEQYF. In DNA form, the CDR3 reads TGTGCCACCAGCAGAAGTAGCGGGGGGCTATCCTACGAGCAGTACTTC.

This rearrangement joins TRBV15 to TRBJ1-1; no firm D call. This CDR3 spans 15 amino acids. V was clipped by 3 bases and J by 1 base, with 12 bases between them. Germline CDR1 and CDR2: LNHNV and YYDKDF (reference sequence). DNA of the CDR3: TGTGCCACCAGCAGCTTACAACGGAGGAACACTGAAGCTTTCTTT. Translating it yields CATSSLQRRNTEAFF.

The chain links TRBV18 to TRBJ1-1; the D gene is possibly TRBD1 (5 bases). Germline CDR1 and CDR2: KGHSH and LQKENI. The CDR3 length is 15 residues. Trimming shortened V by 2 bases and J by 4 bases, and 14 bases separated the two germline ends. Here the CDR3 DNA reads TGTGCCAGCTCACCATCGGGGGGAATGGCCACTGAAGCTTTCTTT. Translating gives CASSPSGGMATEAFF.